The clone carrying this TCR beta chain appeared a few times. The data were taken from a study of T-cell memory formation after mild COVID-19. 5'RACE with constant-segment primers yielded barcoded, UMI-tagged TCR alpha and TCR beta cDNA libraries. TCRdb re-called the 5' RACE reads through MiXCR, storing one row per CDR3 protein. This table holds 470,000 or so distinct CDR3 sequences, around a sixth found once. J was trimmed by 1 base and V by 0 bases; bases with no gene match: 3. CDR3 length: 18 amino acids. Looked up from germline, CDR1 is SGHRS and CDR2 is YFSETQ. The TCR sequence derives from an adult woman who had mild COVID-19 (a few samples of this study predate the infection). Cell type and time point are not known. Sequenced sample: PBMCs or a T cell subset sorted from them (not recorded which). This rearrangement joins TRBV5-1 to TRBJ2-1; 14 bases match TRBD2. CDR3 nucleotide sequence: TGCGCCAGCAGCTTGGTGACTAGCGGGGGGGCGTCCTACAATGAGCAGTTCTTC. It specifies CASSLVTSGGASYNEQFF.